This entry is about one T cell receptor (beta chain). Time point given: pretreatment peripheral blood. These data originate in a study of PD-L1 blockade in urothelial cancer. Across the whole study: Atezolizumab therapy began for patients in 2014, dosed at 1,200 mg intravenously every 3 weeks. The median number of T cells present in blood samples was around 150,000. Enrolled patients had been treated previously with 0 to 3 chemotherapy regimens. Analysis of the blood was performed 3 weeks (second dose) and 6 weeks after treatment start.

Germline values: CDR1 SGHKS, CDR2 YYEKEE (reference sequence). V shed 4 bases, J shed 0 bases, and the junction held 6 bases outside the gene matches. This CDR3 has 17 amino acids. Sequencing used immunoSEQ multiplex PCR; TCRdb keeps in-frame clones, though not all of them. The sample records 45,000 to 60,000 clones, approximately 85% being singletons. The material sequenced was PBMCs, taken around atezolizumab (anti-PD-L1) treatment. J is TRBJ1-6 and V is TRBV5-5; 8 positions agree with TRBD1. The TCR was taken from a man in his forties or fifties with urothelial cancer. This CDR3 reads CASSTDRGSSYNSPLHF. The CDR3 DNA sequence: TGTGCCAGCAGCACCGACAGGGGAAGCTCCTATAATTCACCCCTCCACTTT.